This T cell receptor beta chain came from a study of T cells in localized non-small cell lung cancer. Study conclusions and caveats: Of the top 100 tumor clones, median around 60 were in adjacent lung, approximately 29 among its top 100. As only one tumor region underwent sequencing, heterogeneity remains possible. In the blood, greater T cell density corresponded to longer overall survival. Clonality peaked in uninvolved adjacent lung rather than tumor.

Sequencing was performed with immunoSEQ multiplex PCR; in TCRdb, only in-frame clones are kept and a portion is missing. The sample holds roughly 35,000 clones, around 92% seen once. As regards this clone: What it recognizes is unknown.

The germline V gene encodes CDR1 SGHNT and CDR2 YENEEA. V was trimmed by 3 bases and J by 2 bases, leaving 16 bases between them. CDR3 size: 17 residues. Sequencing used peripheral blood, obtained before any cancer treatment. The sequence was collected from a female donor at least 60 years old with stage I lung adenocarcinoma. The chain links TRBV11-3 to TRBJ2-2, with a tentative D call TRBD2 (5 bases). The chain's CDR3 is CASSFRNRGTNTGELFF. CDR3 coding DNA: TGTGCCAGCAGCTTTCGCAATCGGGGTACAAACACCGGGGAGCTGTTTTTT.